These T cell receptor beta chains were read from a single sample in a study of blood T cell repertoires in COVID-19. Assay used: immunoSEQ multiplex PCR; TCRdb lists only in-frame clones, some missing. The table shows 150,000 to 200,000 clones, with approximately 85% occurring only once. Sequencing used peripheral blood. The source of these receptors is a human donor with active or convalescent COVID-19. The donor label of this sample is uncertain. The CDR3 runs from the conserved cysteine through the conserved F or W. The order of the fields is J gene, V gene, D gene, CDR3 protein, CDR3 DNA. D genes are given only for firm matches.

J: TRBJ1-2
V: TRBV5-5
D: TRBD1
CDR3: CASSEVPGQGYGYTF
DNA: TGTGCCAGCAGCGAAGTACCGGGACAGGGATATGGCTACACCTTC

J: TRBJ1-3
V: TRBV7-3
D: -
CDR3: CASSLFPPSGRGNTIYF
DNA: TGTGCCAGCAGCTTATTCCCTCCGTCAGGGCGTGGAAACACCATATATTTT

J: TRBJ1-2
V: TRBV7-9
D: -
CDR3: CASSLGPGADLPYGYTF
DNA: TGTGCCAGCAGCTTGGGCCCGGGAGCCGACCTCCCGTATGGCTACACCTTC

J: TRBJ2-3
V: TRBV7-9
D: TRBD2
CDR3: CASSNGLAGRDTQYF
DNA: TGTGCCAGCAGCAACGGACTAGCGGGCCGGGATACGCAGTATTTT

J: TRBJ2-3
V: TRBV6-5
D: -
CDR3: CASIDIIGTQYF
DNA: TGTGCCAGCATAGATATAATTGGTACGCAGTATTTT

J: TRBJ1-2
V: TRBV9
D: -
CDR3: CASSGDTSYGYTF
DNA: TGTGCCAGCAGCGGGGACACCTCTTATGGCTACACCTTC

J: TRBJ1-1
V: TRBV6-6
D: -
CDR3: CASSPLSKNTEAFF
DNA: TGTGCCAGCAGTCCCCTGAGCAAGAACACTGAAGCTTTCTTT

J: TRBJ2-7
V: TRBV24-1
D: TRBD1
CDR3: CATAMTGTGQEQYF
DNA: TGTGCCACCGCAATGACCGGGACAGGGCAAGAGCAGTACTTC

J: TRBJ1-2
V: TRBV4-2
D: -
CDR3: CASSQDTGGYGGYTF
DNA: TGTGCCAGCAGCCAAGATACAGGAGGGTACGGAGGCTACACCTTC

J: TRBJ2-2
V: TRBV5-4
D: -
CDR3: CASSLYEAYTGELFF
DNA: TGTGCCAGCAGCTTGTACGAGGCTTACACCGGGGAGCTGTTTTTT